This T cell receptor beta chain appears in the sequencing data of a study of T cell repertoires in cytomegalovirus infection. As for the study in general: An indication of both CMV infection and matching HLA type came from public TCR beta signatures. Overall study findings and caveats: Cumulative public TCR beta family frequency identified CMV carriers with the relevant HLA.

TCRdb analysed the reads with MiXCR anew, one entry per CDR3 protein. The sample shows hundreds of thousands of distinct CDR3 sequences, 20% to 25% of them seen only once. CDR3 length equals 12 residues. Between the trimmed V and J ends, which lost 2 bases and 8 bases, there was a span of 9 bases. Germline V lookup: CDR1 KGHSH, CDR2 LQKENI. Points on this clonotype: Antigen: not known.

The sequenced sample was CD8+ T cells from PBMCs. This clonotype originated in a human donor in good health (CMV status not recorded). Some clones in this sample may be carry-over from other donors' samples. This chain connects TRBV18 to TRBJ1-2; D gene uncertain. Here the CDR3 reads CASSPWVSGYTF. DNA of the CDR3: TGTGCCAGCTCACCATGGGTCTCGGGCTACACCTTC.